This is a list of T cell receptor beta chains from one sample in a study of cytomegalovirus exposure and HLA in healthy donors. TCRdb keeps only in-frame clones here, not all; method: immunoSEQ multiplex PCR. The table includes under 200,000 clones, 81% detected once. The sample consisted of PBMCs. The receptors stem from a man aged 50 or older in good health and CMV-seronegative. The CDR3 runs from the conserved cysteine through the conserved F or W. Each record gives: clone size, J gene, V gene, D gene, CDR3 protein, CDR3 DNA. The D gene is left open where the match is weak. The size of a clone is reported for some rows only, either as once, few or many, or as a class for expanded clones.

abundance: .; j_gene: TRBJ1-2; v_gene: TRBV6-5; d_gene: TRBD1; CDR3aa: CAIRQGTDGYTF; CDR3nt: TGTGCCATCCGACAGGGGACGGATGGCTACACCTTC
abundance: .; j_gene: TRBJ1-2; v_gene: TRBV10-3; d_gene: .; CDR3aa: CAIGGGTRALGYTF; CDR3nt: TGTGCCATCGGGGGGGGGACGAGGGCACTAGGCTACACCTTC
abundance: .; j_gene: TRBJ2-5; v_gene: TRBV10-3; d_gene: .; CDR3aa: CAISTGLSPAETQYF; CDR3nt: TGTGCCATCAGTACGGGACTGTCCCCCGCAGAGACCCAGTACTTC
abundance: few; j_gene: TRBJ2-3; v_gene: TRBV10-3; d_gene: TRBD1; CDR3aa: CAISGRGQGTDTQYF; CDR3nt: TGTGCCATCAGCGGAAGGGGACAGGGGACAGATACGCAGTATTTT
abundance: .; j_gene: TRBJ2-2; v_gene: TRBV2; d_gene: TRBD2; CDR3aa: CANRGDANTGELFF; CDR3nt: TGTGCCAACCGGGGGGACGCGAACACCGGGGAGCTGTTTTTT
abundance: .; j_gene: TRBJ2-7; v_gene: TRBV7-6; d_gene: .; CDR3aa: CASSKFEKASSYEQYF; CDR3nt: TGTGCCAGCAGTAAGTTCGAAAAAGCAAGCTCCTACGAGCAGTACTTC
abundance: .; j_gene: TRBJ2-5; v_gene: TRBV19; d_gene: TRBD1; CDR3aa: CASRSGTGIISEETQYF; CDR3nt: TGTGCCAGTAGATCCGGGACAGGGATTATTAGCGAAGAGACCCAGTACTTC
abundance: .; j_gene: TRBJ2-1; v_gene: TRBV7-3; d_gene: TRBD1; CDR3aa: CASSLTGQGAYNEQFF; CDR3nt: TGTGCCAGCAGCTTAACGGGACAGGGGGCGTACAATGAGCAGTTCTTC
abundance: .; j_gene: TRBJ1-1; v_gene: TRBV7-9; d_gene: .; CDR3aa: CASSQGQPYPPEAFF; CDR3nt: TGTGCCAGCAGCCAAGGACAGCCATACCCACCAGAAGCTTTCTTT
abundance: .; j_gene: TRBJ2-7; v_gene: TRBV5-5; d_gene: TRBD2; CDR3aa: CASRLLGGASYEQYF; CDR3nt: TGTGCCAGCAGGCTGCTGGGAGGGGCATCCTACGAGCAGTACTTC
abundance: .; j_gene: TRBJ2-1; v_gene: TRBV5-3; d_gene: .; CDR3aa: CARSLEPEVGEQFF; CDR3nt: TGTGCCAGAAGCTTGGAACCCGAGGTCGGTGAGCAGTTCTTC
abundance: .; j_gene: TRBJ2-3; v_gene: TRBV5-1; d_gene: TRBD2; CDR3aa: CASSLKGGGYTDTQYF; CDR3nt: TGCGCCAGCAGCTTGAAGGGCGGGGGGTATACAGATACGCAGTATTTT
abundance: .; j_gene: TRBJ1-5; v_gene: TRBV30; d_gene: .; CDR3aa: CAWSVGQSNQPQHF; CDR3nt: TGTGCCTGGAGTGTAGGACAGTCTAATCAGCCCCAGCATTTT
abundance: few; j_gene: TRBJ1-2; v_gene: TRBV6-5; d_gene: .; CDR3aa: CASSLQGGYGYTF; CDR3nt: TGTGCCAGCAGCCTACAGGGCGGATATGGCTACACCTTC
abundance: .; j_gene: TRBJ2-3; v_gene: TRBV9; d_gene: TRBD2; CDR3aa: CASSERGVDTQYF; CDR3nt: TGTGCCAGCAGCGAACGGGGGGTCGATACGCAGTATTTT
abundance: .; j_gene: TRBJ2-7; v_gene: TRBV5-6; d_gene: TRBD1; CDR3aa: CASSLRGHEQYF; CDR3nt: TGTGCCAGCAGCTTAAGGGGGCACGAGCAGTACTTC
abundance: .; j_gene: TRBJ1-1; v_gene: TRBV5-1; d_gene: .; CDR3aa: CASSFGGDTEAFF; CDR3nt: TGCGCCAGCAGCTTCGGGGGAGACACTGAAGCTTTCTTT
abundance: .; j_gene: TRBJ2-2; v_gene: TRBV29-1; d_gene: .; CDR3aa: CSGESGTGELFF; CDR3nt: TGCAGCGGTGAATCAGGGACCGGGGAGCTGTTTTTT
abundance: .; j_gene: TRBJ1-2; v_gene: TRBV6-6; d_gene: .; CDR3aa: CALTGREGRGYTF; CDR3nt: TGTGCCCTAACGGGCAGGGAGGGTCGTGGCTACACCTTC
abundance: .; j_gene: TRBJ1-6; v_gene: TRBV2; d_gene: .; CDR3aa: CASSPLGGLPLHF; CDR3nt: TGTGCCAGCAGCCCCCTGGGGGGGCTACCCCTCCACTTT
abundance: .; j_gene: TRBJ2-2; v_gene: TRBV11-2; d_gene: .; CDR3aa: CASSLVLTLTGELFF; CDR3nt: TGTGCCAGCAGCTTAGTTCTCACTCTTACCGGGGAGCTGTTTTTT
abundance: .; j_gene: TRBJ2-7; v_gene: TRBV6-1; d_gene: .; CDR3aa: CASSGEQGRQYF; CDR3nt: TGTGCCAGCAGTGGCGAGCAGGGAAGGCAGTACTTC
abundance: .; j_gene: TRBJ2-7; v_gene: TRBV6-4; d_gene: TRBD2; CDR3aa: CASSDSLAGGNYEQYF; CDR3nt: TGTGCCAGCAGTGACTCACTAGCGGGGGGGAACTACGAGCAGTACTTC
abundance: few; j_gene: TRBJ1-2; v_gene: TRBV19; d_gene: .; CDR3aa: CASSTLERFSYGYTF; CDR3nt: TGTGCCAGTAGTACTCTCGAGAGGTTCAGCTATGGCTACACCTTC
abundance: .; j_gene: TRBJ2-1; v_gene: TRBV7-2; d_gene: .; CDR3aa: CASSFSGGEQFF; CDR3nt: TGTGCCAGCAGCTTTTCCGGAGGTGAGCAGTTCTTC
abundance: .; j_gene: TRBJ1-2; v_gene: TRBV2; d_gene: .; CDR3aa: CASRNTGYTF; CDR3nt: TGTGCCAGCAGAAACACCGGCTACACCTTC
abundance: .; j_gene: TRBJ2-5; v_gene: TRBV7-8; d_gene: TRBD2; CDR3aa: CASSRPAGGPETQYF; CDR3nt: TGTGCCAGCAGCCGACCAGCGGGGGGGCCGGAGACCCAGTACTTC
abundance: .; j_gene: TRBJ2-1; v_gene: TRBV25-1; d_gene: .; CDR3aa: CASSEYTGKRDNEQFF; CDR3nt: TGTGCCAGCAGTGAATATACAGGGAAGCGCGACAATGAGCAGTTCTTC
abundance: .; j_gene: TRBJ1-5; v_gene: TRBV19; d_gene: .; CDR3aa: CASSMGQGSQPQHF; CDR3nt: TGTGCCAGTAGTATGGGGCAGGGGAGTCAGCCCCAGCATTTT
abundance: .; j_gene: TRBJ1-5; v_gene: TRBV7-2; d_gene: TRBD1; CDR3aa: CASSLQGNQPQHF; CDR3nt: TGTGCCAGCAGCCTACAGGGGAATCAGCCCCAGCATTTT
abundance: .; j_gene: TRBJ2-5; v_gene: TRBV9; d_gene: TRBD2; CDR3aa: CASSVSGGARETQYF; CDR3nt: TGTGCCAGCAGCGTATCGGGGGGGGCTAGGGAGACCCAGTACTTC
abundance: .; j_gene: TRBJ1-1; v_gene: TRBV23-1; d_gene: .; CDR3aa: CASSHPRPRETEAFF; CDR3nt: TGCGCCAGCAGTCATCCTCGCCCCCGCGAGACTGAAGCTTTCTTT
abundance: .; j_gene: TRBJ2-7; v_gene: TRBV7-9; d_gene: .; CDR3aa: CSSSLVSVPEQYF; CDR3nt: TGTTCCAGCAGCTTAGTCTCTGTCCCCGAGCAGTACTTC
abundance: .; j_gene: TRBJ2-2; v_gene: TRBV5-1; d_gene: TRBD2; CDR3aa: CASSLGTSVTGELFF; CDR3nt: TGCGCCAGCAGCTTGGGGACTAGCGTCACCGGGGAGCTGTTTTTT
abundance: .; j_gene: TRBJ1-1; v_gene: TRBV19; d_gene: TRBD1; CDR3aa: CASSPRSGGAQNTEAFF; CDR3nt: TGTGCCAGTAGTCCTCGGTCAGGGGGCGCCCAAAACACTGAAGCTTTCTTT